The T cell receptor beta chain under discussion was sequenced for a study of Tregs in tolerant kidney transplant recipients. Repertoires were generated with immunoSEQ multiplex PCR, while TCRdb's copy carries only in-frame clones and drops some. The table records under 100,000 clones, around nine tenths of them present only once. Germline lookup yields CDR1 MGHDK and CDR2 SYGVNS. The CDR3 runs 13 residues. Trimming left V 0 bases short and J 8 bases short, with 8 bases between. This chain connects TRBV25-1 to TRBJ2-1; no firm D call. The receptor was derived from a human donor in good health. Sequenced: CD8+ T cells from blood. CDR3 nucleotides: TGTGCCAGCAGTGAATATATCAAGGATGAGCAGTTCTTC. This sequence encodes CASSEYIKDEQFF. Combining the CDR3 with reference TRBV25-1 and TRBJ2-1 gives the whole variable domain EADIYQTPRYLVIGTGKKITLECSQTMGHDKMYWYQQDPGMELHLIHYSYGVNSTEKGDLSSESTVSRIRTEHFPLTLESARPSHTSQYLCASSEYIKDEQFFGPGTRLTVL.